The clone carrying this T cell receptor beta chain was seen a few times. The antigen is not known. This record belongs to a study of T cell repertoires in cytomegalovirus infection. Study details: In public TCR beta signatures, there were indications of both CMV infection and matching HLA type. Whole-study results and caveats: HLA-C-restricted CMV-specific TCR beta clonotypes prevailed in the ex vivo response.

TCRdb used MiXCR to reprocess the reads, holding one entry per CDR3 protein. This sample has some 920,000 distinct CDR3 sequences; 30% to 40% occur once, and the top ten carry 13%. The length of the CDR3 is 15 residues. Trimming cost V 0 bases and J 6 bases, with 14 bases left between them. CDR1 and CDR2 from the germline V gene are SEHNR and FQNEAQ (reference sequence). This sequence originates from a human donor in good health (CMV status not recorded). Some clones in this sample may be carry-over from other donors' samples. V and J are TRBV7-9 and TRBJ1-2, with D perhaps TRBD1 (5 bases). The sequences come from cultured CD8+ T cells from PBMCs, collected from culture after CMV antigen stimulation. CDR3 amino acids: CASSLAQTVSHGYTF. The CDR3 DNA reads TGTGCCAGCAGCTTAGCCCAGACAGTATCCCATGGCTACACCTTC.